This T cell receptor (beta chain) derives from a study of blood T cell repertoires in COVID-19. Study-wide background: The analysed material was cDNA or gDNA that came from T cells, B-cell-depleted T cells, or PBMCs.

The CDR3 has 13 amino acids. Looked up from germline, CDR1 is SEHNR and CDR2 is FQNEAQ (reference sequence). V gave up 10 bases and J gave up 3 bases; unmatched junction bases: 9. This table comes from immunoSEQ multiplex PCR, and its TCRdb copy is limited to in-frame clones, with some not included. The data contain around 170,000 clones, 70% to 90% of them singletons. The TCR sequence derives from a woman in her twenties or thirties with acute or convalescent COVID-19. Sequenced: peripheral blood. The rearrangement joins TRBV7-9 to TRBJ2-7; TRBD1 aligns across 7 bases. CDR3 sequence reads: CAIQGGAGYEQYF. The DNA for the CDR3 is TGTGCCATACAAGGGGGCGCGGGCTACGAGCAGTACTTC.